The 19 T cell receptor beta chains listed next were all sequenced from one sample in a study of identical twins. TCRdb analysed the 5' RACE reads with MiXCR anew, one entry per CDR3 protein. Of approximately 630,000 distinct CDR3 sequences listed, under 8.5% are singletons. These data also formed part of another study, on yellow fever vaccine responses in identical twins.

Input material: PBMCs. These receptors were taken from a woman aged 18-35 years in good health.

J is TRBJ2-2 and V is TRBV5-1; maybe TRBD2 (5 bases). With 5 bases removed from V and 4 bases from J, the gap between germline ends came to 9 bases. CDR3 size: 13 residues. The germline CDR1 and CDR2 sequences are SGHRS and YFSETQ. Here the CDR3 DNA reads TGCGCCAGCAGGGAGGAGATCACCGGGGAGCTGTTTTTT. It yields the protein CASREEITGELFF.

This clonotype was observed at least ten times. The chain couples TRBV5-1 to TRBJ2-3, with D perhaps TRBD2 (5 bases). The CDR3 consists of 14 residues. Trimming took off 3 bases at V and 6 bases at J, with 14 bases between the two ends. Germline V gene sequence: CDR1 SGHRS, CDR2 YFSETQ. CDR3 bases: TGCGCCAGCAGCTCCGGACCTGGGGAGGATACGCAGTATTTT. Its protein is CASSSGPGEDTQYF.

The chain combines TRBV20-1 with TRBJ2-1; perhaps D is TRBD1 or TRBD2 (5 bases each). The CDR3 loop spans 11 amino acids. Germline CDR1 is DFQATT and CDR2 is SNEGSKA (reference sequence). Trimming took off 1 base at V and 8 bases at J, with 6 bases between the two ends. DNA of the CDR3: TGCAGTGCTAGAGGAGGGGATGAGCAGTTCTTC. It codes for CSARGGDEQFF.

This clonotype came up a few times. J is TRBJ2-5 and V is TRBV6-1, with a tentative D call TRBD1 (7 bases). Germline CDR1 reads MNHNS; CDR2 reads SASEGT. The CDR3 length is 13 residues. V lost 8 bases, J lost 5 bases, and 15 bases lay in between. This CDR3 is CASLRGRSETQYF. CDR3 nucleotide sequence: TGTGCCAGCCTCAGGGGGAGGAGTGAGACCCAGTACTTC.

A few counts support this clonotype. J is TRBJ2-3 and V is TRBV28; no clear D gene. Germline assignment: CDR1 MDHEN and CDR2 SYDVKM. This CDR3 is built from 14 residues. With 5 bases removed from V and 1 base from J, the gap between germline ends came to 10 bases. The CDR3 region has the DNA TGTGCCAGCAGTGCCGAACGCGGCACAGATACGCAGTATTTT. It translates to CASSAERGTDTQYF.

The chain employs TRBV7-2 and TRBJ2-3; 8 bases are a match to TRBD1. The CDR3 has 17 amino acids. Germline loops: CDR1 SGHTA, CDR2 FQGNSA. Trimming at V came to 5 bases and at J to 3 bases, leaving 13 bases not matched to a gene. DNA for the CDR3: TGTGCCAGCAGCCCAAAAGCTGTTCAGGGGGCAACAGATACGCAGTATTTT. Protein: CASSPKAVQGATDTQYF. Full variable domain (rest looked up from reference TRBV7-2 and TRBJ2-3): GAGVSQSPSNKVTEKGKDVELRCDPISGHTALYWYRQSLGQGLEFLIYFQGNSAPDKSGLPSDRFSAERTGGSVSTLTIQRTQQEDSAVYLCASSPKAVQGATDTQYFGPGTRLTVL.

The V gene is TRBV5-1, the J gene TRBJ2-7, with D perhaps TRBD1 or TRBD2 (5 bases each). The CDR3 spans 15 residues. Trimming took 0 bases from V and 7 from J, leaving 17 bases between them. The germline V gene encodes CDR1 SGHRS and CDR2 YFSETQ. Here the CDR3 DNA reads TGCGCCAGCAGCTTGGATCCAGGGCCGGGCGGGGAGCAGTACTTC. Amino acid sequence: CASSLDPGPGGEQYF.

The DNA for the CDR3 is TGTGCCAGCAGCCCGGACGGAGCTGGACTAGCGGGAGTGGGGTACAATGAGCAGTTCTTC. Encoded protein: CASSPDGAGLAGVGYNEQFF. This chain links TRBV5-6 with TRBJ2-1; 13 nucleotides match TRBD2. The germline CDR1 and CDR2 sequences are SGHDT and YYEEEE. The CDR3 has 20 amino acids. The ends lost 4 bases at V and 4 bases at J; junction bases unmatched: 17. The full variable domain, rest sourced from reference TRBV5-6 and TRBJ2-1, is DAGVTQSPTHLIKTRGQQVTLRCSPKSGHDTVSWYQQALGQGPQFIFQYYEEEERQRGNFPDRFSGHQFPNYSSELNVNALLLGDSALYLCASSPDGAGLAGVGYNEQFFGPGTRLTVL.

This clonotype has at least ten counts. The chain recombines TRBV15 with TRBJ2-1; perhaps TRBD2 as D (6 bases). This CDR3 comprises 18 residues. V lost 0 bases and J 7 bases, leaving 22 bases between the germline ends. CDR1 LNHNV and CDR2 YYDKDF come from the germline V gene (reference sequence). The CDR3 loop is CATSRDPLRDWPSNEQFF. CDR3 DNA: TGTGCCACCAGCAGAGATCCACTCCGGGACTGGCCGTCAAATGAGCAGTTCTTC.

The table lists this clonotype with many counts. V and J are TRBV12-3 or TRBV12-4 and TRBJ1-1; D remains ambiguous. The CDR3 extends over 13 amino acids. V was shortened by 6 bases and J by 1 base, with 9 bases between the two germline ends. CDR3 DNA: TGTGCCAGCAGGGAAGGCGGGAACACTGAAGCTTTCTTT. Amino acid sequence: CASREGGNTEAFF.

The chain couples TRBV3-1 to TRBJ2-1; TRBD2 matches at 13 bases. CDR1 and CDR2 from the germline V gene are LGHDT and YNNKEL (reference sequence). This CDR3 contains 16 residues. The V gene end was trimmed by 4 bases and the J gene end by 5 bases; junction bases not matched to a gene: 5. CDR3 in amino acids: CASSRRGLAGDNEQFF. Written as DNA, the CDR3 is TGTGCCAGCAGCCGTAGAGGACTAGCGGGAGACAATGAGCAGTTCTTC.

V is TRBV20-1 and J is TRBJ2-5; 7 nucleotides match TRBD1. In germline, CDR1 is DFQATT, CDR2 SNEGSKA (reference sequence). This CDR3 is built from 15 residues. V shed 6 bases and J 3 bases; nucleotides not matched to a gene: 13. CDR3 in DNA: TGCAGTGCACACACGACAGGGACGGCCAAAGAGACCCAGTACTTC. It codes for CSAHTTGTAKETQYF.

The chain links TRBV29-1 to TRBJ2-3, with 8 bases aligning to TRBD2. This CDR3 is 13 amino acids long. Germline V CDR1 and CDR2: SQVTM, ANQGSEA. The V gene end was trimmed by 3 bases and the J gene end by 5 bases; junction bases not matched to a gene: 4. This CDR3 is CSVEGLAGDTQYF. The CDR3 bases are TGCAGCGTTGAGGGGCTAGCGGGAGATACGCAGTATTTT.

This clonotype was counted many times. The chain employs TRBV12-3 or TRBV12-4 and TRBJ1-5; 7 bases match TRBD1. This CDR3 has 16 residues. Losses at the gene ends were 5 bases for V and 0 bases for J; bases not matched to a gene: 7. The CDR3 is CASSRQGEISNQPQHF. DNA for the CDR3: TGTGCCAGCAGTCGACAGGGAGAAATTAGCAATCAGCCCCAGCATTTT.

In this sample, this clonotype turned up many times. The rearrangement uses TRBV29-1 and TRBJ1-1; no clear D. V dropped 2 bases and J dropped 7 bases, with 5 bases sitting between them. Germline V gene sequence: CDR1 SQVTM, CDR2 ANQGSEA. This CDR3 spans 10 amino acids. The CDR3, as DNA: TGCAGCGTTGAACGATTTGAAGCTTTCTTT. This codes for CSVERFEAFF.

In this sample, this clonotype turned up many times. This sequence joins TRBV24-1 and TRBJ2-1, with TRBD2 identical over 9 bases. From germline, CDR1 is KGHDR and CDR2 SFDVKD. The CDR3 has 20 amino acids. Trimming removed 3 bases from V and 3 bases from J; junction bases left unmatched: 17. The CDR3 nucleotides are TGTGCCACCAGTGATCGGGTGGGGAGCGGGGGGTTTGAGGGCTACAATGAGCAGTTCTTC. It encodes CATSDRVGSGGFEGYNEQFF.

This clonotype occurred many times. This chain links TRBV10-3 with TRBJ2-1; D possibly corresponds to TRBD2 (7 bases). Germline CDR1 ENHRY, CDR2 SYGVKD. Trimming stripped 10 bases from V and 3 bases from J, with 19 bases between. CDR3 size: 15 residues. The CDR3 region is CATRGREMLYNEQFF. CDR3 sequence (DNA): TGTGCCACCCGGGGGCGGGAGATGCTCTACAATGAGCAGTTCTTC.

At least ten counts were recorded for this clonotype. The chain links TRBV12-3 or TRBV12-4 to TRBJ2-3; D is perhaps TRBD1 or TRBD2 (5 bases each). The CDR3 has 16 amino acids. V was clipped by 3 bases and J by 4 bases, with 17 bases between them. The CDR3 is CASSFDWPRDADTQYF. CDR3 DNA sequence: TGTGCCAGCAGTTTCGACTGGCCTAGGGACGCAGATACGCAGTATTTT.

Ten or more counts support this clonotype. DNA of the CDR3: TGCGCCAGCAGCCAAGTCTCGGGCCTCGGCAGGGGGATGAACGGGGAGCTGTTTTTT. Amino acid sequence: CASSQVSGLGRGMNGELFF. The chain couples TRBV4-1 to TRBJ2-2; 7 bases fit TRBD1. The V gene's germline CDR1 is MGHRA and CDR2 YSYEKL. The V and J ends lost 1 base and 7 bases, in that order; junction bases with no gene match: 18. CDR3 length: 19 residues.